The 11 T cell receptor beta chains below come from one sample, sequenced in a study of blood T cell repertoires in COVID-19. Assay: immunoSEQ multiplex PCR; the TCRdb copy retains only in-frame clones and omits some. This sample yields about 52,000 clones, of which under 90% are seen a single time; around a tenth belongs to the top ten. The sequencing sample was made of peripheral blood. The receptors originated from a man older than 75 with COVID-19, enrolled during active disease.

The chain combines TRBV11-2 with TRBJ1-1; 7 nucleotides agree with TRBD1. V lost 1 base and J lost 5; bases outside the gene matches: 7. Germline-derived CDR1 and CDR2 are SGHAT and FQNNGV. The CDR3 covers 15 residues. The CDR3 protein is CASSLAPRTGTEAFF. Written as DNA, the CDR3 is TGTGCCAGCAGCTTAGCGCCCCGGACAGGAACTGAAGCTTTCTTT.

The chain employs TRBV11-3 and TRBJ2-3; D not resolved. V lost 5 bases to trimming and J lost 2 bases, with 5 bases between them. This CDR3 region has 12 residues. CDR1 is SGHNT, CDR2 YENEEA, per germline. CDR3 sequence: CASSQSTDTQYF. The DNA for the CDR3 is TGTGCCAGCAGCCAGTCCACAGATACGCAGTATTTT.

In DNA form, the CDR3 reads TGTGCCAGCTCACCACTCCCGCACTTCGATGAGCAGTTCTTC. Translating gives CASSPLPHFDEQFF. The chain joins TRBV18 to TRBJ2-1; D is ambiguous. V dropped 1 base and J dropped 8 bases, with 12 bases sitting between them. The CDR3 has 14 amino acids. In germline, CDR1 is KGHSH, CDR2 LQKENI.

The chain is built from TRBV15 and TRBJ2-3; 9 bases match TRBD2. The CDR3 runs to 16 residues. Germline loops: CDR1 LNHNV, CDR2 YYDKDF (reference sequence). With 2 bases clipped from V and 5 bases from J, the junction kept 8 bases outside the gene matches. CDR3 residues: CATSRSDGGRVDTQYF. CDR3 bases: TGTGCCACCAGCAGAAGTGACGGCGGGAGGGTAGATACGCAGTATTTT. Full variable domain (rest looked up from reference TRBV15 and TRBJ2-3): DAMVIQNPRYQVTQFGKPVTLSCSQTLNHNVMYWYQQKSSQAPKLLFHYYDKDFNNEADTPDNFQSRRPNTSFCFLDIRSPGLGDTAMYLCATSRSDGGRVDTQYFGPGTRLTVL.

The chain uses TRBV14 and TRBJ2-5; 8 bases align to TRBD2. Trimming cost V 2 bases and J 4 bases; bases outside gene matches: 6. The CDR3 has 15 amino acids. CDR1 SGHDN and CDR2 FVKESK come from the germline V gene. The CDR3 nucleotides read TGTGCCAGCAGCCAACCGGGACTAGGAACAGAGACCCAGTACTTC. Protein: CASSQPGLGTETQYF.

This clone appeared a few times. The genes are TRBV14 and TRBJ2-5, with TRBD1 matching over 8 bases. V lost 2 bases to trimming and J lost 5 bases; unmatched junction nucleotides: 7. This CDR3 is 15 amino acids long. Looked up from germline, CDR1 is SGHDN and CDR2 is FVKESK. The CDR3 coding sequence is TGTGCCAGCAGCCAACGGACAGGGATGGAGGAGACCCAGTACTTC. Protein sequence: CASSQRTGMEETQYF.

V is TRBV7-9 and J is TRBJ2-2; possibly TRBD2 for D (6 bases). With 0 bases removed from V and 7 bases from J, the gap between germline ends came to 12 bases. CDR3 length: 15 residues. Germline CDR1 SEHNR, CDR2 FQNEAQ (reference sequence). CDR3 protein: CASSLAEGSHGELFF. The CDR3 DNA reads TGTGCCAGCAGCTTAGCGGAGGGATCTCACGGGGAGCTGTTTTTT.

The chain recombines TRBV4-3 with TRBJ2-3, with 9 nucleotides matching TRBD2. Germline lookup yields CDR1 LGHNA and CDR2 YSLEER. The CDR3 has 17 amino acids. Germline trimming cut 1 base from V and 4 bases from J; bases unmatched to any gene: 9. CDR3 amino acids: CASSQALAGYSADTQYF. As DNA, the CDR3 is TGCGCCAGCAGCCAAGCCCTAGCGGGATATAGCGCAGATACGCAGTATTTT.

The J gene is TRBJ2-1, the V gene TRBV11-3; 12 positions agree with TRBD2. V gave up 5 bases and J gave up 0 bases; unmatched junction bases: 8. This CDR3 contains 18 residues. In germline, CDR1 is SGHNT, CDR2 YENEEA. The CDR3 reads CASSPLAGGPISYNEQFF. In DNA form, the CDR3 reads TGTGCCAGCAGCCCTCTAGCGGGGGGGCCGATCTCCTACAATGAGCAGTTCTTC.

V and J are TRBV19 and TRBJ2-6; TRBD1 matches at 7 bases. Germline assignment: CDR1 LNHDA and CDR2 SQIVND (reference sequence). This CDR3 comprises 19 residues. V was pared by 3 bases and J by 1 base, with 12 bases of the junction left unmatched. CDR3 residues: CASSIFNLGRGSGANVLTF. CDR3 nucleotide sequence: TGTGCCAGTAGTATTTTTAATCTGGGCAGGGGGTCTGGGGCCAACGTCCTGACTTTC.

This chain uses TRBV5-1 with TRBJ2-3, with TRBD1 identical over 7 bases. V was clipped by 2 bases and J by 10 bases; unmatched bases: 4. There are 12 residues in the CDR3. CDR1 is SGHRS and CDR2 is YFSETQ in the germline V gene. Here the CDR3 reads CASSLWDRAQYF. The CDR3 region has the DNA TGCGCCAGCAGCTTATGGGACAGAGCGCAGTATTTT.